Reported below is one TCR beta chain. The authors' processing: For nucleated cells, counts were estimated from reference gene primer amplification. TCRdb keeps only in-frame clones here, not all; method: immunoSEQ multiplex PCR. V, J and clone size reflect that table, while D and trimming were determined from the DNA. The sample yields around 42,000 clones, around 83% seen once. The record originates from a study of blood T cell repertoires in COVID-19. Study-wide background: COVID-19 samples, acute and convalescent, were from the United States, Italy and Spain. Sample material is recorded as cDNA or gDNA derived from T cells, B-cell-depleted T cells, or PBMCs.

Germline V gene lookup returns CDR1 SGHDT and CDR2 YYEEEE. V shed 4 bases and J 6 bases; nucleotides not matched to a gene: 7. CDR3 length: 14 residues. The sample comprised peripheral blood. This chain links TRBV5-6 with TRBJ1-2; 9 bases match TRBD1. The TCR sequence derives from a woman older than 75 with acute or convalescent COVID-19. The CDR3, as DNA: TGTGCCAGCAGCCCGCCGGGACAGGGCGATGGCTACACCTTC. This encodes CASSPPGQGDGYTF. Combining the CDR3 with reference TRBV5-6 and TRBJ1-2 gives the whole variable domain DAGVTQSPTHLIKTRGQQVTLRCSPKSGHDTVSWYQQALGQGPQFIFQYYEEEERQRGNFPDRFSGHQFPNYSSELNVNALLLGDSALYLCASSPPGQGDGYTFGSGTRLTVV.